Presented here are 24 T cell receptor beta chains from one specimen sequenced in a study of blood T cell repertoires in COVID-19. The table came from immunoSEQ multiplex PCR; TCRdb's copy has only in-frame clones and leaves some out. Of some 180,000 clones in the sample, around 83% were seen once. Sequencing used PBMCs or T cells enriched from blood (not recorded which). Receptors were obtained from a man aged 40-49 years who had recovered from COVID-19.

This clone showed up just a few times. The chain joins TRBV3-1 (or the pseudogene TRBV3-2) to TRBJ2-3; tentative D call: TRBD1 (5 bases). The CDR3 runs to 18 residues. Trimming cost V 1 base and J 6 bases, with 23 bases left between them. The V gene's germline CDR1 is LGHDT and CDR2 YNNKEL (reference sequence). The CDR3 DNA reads TGTGCCAGCAGCCAAGGGATCATCCTAGGGGCCATTGAGGATACGCAGTATTTT. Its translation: CASSQGIILGAIEDTQYF.

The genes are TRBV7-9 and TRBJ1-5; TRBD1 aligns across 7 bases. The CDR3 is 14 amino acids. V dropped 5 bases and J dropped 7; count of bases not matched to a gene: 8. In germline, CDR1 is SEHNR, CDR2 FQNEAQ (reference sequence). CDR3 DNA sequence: TGTGCCAGCAGCCCCGGACAGGCGATCCAGCCCCAGCATTTT. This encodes CASSPGQAIQPQHF.

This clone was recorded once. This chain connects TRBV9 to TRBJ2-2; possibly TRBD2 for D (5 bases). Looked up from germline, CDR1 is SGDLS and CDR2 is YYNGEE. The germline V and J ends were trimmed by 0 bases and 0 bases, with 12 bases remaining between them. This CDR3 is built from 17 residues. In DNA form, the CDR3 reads TGTGCCAGCAGCGTAGGGGGAGCTCTCGCGAACACCGGGGAGCTGTTTTTT. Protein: CASSVGGALANTGELFF.

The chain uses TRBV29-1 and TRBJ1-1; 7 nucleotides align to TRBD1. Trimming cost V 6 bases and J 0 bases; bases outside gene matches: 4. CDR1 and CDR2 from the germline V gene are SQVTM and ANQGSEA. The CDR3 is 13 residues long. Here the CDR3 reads CSVETGMNTEAFF. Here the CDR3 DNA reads TGCAGCGTGGAGACAGGGATGAACACTGAAGCTTTCTTT.

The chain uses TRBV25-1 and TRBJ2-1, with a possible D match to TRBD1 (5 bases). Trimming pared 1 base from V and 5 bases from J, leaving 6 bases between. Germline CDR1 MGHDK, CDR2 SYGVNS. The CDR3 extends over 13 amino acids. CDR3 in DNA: TGTGCCAGCAGTGAATCAGGGCACAATGAGCAGTTCTTC. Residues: CASSESGHNEQFF.

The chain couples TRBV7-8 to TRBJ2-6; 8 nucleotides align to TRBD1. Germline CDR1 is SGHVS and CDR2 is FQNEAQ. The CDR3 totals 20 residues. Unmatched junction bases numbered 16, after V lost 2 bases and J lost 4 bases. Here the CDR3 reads CASSLRSGTGRFMGANVLTF. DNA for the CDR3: TGTGCCAGCAGCTTAAGGAGTGGGACAGGAAGATTTATGGGGGCCAACGTCCTGACTTTC.

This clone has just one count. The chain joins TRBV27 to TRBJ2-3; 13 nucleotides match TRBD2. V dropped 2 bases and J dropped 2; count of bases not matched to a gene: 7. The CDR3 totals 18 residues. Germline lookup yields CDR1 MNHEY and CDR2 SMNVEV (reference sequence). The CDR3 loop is CASSLIPGLAGPTDTQYF. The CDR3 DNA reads TGTGCCAGCAGTTTAATCCCGGGACTAGCGGGACCCACAGATACGCAGTATTTT.

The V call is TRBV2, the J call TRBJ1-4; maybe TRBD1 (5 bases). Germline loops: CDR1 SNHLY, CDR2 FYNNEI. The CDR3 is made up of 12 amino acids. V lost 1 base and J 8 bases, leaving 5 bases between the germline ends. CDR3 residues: CASSEGGEKLFF. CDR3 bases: TGTGCCAGCAGTGAAGGGGGCGAAAAACTGTTTTTT.

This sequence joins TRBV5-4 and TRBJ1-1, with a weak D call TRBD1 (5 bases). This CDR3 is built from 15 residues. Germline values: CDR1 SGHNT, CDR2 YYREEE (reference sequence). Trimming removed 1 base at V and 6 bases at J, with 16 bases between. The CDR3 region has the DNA TGTGCCAGCAGCTTGTGGGCATCGGGGGTGGCTGAAGCTTTCTTT. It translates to CASSLWASGVAEAFF.

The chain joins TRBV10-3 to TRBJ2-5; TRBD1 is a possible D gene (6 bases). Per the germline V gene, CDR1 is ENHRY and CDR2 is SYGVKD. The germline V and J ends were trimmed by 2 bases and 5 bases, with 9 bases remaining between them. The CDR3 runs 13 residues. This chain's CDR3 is CAISEGGRETQYF. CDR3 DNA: TGTGCCATCAGTGAGGGGGGCCGGGAGACCCAGTACTTC.

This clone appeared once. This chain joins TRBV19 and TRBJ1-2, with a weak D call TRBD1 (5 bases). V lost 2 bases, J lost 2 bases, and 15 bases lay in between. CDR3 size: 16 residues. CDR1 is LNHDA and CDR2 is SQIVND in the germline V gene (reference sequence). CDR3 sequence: CASSILLGRGNYGYTF. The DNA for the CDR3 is TGTGCCAGTAGTATACTCTTAGGGCGGGGGAACTATGGCTACACCTTC.

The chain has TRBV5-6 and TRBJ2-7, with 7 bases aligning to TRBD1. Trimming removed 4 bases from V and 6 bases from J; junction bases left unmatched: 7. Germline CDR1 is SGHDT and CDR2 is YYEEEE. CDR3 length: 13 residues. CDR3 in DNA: TGTGCCAGCAGCCCGGCGACAGGGCCCGAGCAGTACTTC. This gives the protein CASSPATGPEQYF.

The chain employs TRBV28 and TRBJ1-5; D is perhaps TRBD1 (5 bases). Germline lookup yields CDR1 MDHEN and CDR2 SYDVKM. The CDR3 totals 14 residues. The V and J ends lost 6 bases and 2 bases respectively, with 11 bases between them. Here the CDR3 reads CASSPIQGNQPQHF. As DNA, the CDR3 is TGTGCCAGCAGCCCGATACAGGGCAATCAGCCCCAGCATTTT.

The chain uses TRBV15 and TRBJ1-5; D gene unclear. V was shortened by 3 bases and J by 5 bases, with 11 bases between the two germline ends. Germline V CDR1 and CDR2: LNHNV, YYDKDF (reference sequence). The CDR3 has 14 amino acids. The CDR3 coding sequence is TGTGCCACCAGCAGGGGCAGGTTTCATCAGCCCCAGCATTTT. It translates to CATSRGRFHQPQHF.

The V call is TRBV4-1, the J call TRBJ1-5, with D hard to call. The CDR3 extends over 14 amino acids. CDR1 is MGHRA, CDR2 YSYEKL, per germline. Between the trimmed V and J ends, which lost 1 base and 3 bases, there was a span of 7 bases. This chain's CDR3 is CASSQGLFNQPQHF. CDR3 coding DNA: TGCGCCAGCAGCCAAGGGCTGTTCAATCAGCCCCAGCATTTT.

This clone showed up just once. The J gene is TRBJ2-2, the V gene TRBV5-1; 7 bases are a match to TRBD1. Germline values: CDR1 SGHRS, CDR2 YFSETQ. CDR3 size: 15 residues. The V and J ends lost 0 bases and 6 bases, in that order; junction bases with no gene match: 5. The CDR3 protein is CASSLVLRGPGELFF. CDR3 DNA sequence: TGCGCCAGCAGCTTGGTCTTGAGGGGGCCCGGGGAGCTGTTTTTT.

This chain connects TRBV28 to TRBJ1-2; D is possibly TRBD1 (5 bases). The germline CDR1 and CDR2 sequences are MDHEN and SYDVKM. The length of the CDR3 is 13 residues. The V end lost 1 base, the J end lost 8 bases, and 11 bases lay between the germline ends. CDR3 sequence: CASSLYYRNGYTF. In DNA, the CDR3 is TGTGCCAGCAGTTTATACTACAGGAACGGCTACACCTTC.

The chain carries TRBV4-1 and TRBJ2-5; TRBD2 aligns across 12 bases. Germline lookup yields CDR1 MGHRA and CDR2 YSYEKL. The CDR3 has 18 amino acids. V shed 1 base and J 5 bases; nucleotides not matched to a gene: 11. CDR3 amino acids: CASSQGPTSGRILETQYF. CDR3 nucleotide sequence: TGCGCCAGCAGCCAAGGGCCGACTAGCGGGAGAATTCTGGAGACCCAGTACTTC.

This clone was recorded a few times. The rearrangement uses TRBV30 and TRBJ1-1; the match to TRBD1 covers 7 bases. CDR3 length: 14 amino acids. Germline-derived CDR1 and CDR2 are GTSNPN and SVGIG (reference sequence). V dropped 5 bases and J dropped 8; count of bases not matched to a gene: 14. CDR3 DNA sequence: TGTGCCTGGGTATTGGGACAGCAGACCGGGGAAGCTTTCTTT. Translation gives CAWVLGQQTGEAFF. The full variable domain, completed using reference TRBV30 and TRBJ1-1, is SQTIHQWPATLVQPVGSPLSLECTVEGTSNPNLYWYRQAAGRGLQLLFYSVGIGQISSEVPQNLSASRPQDRQFILSSKKLLLSDSGFYLCAWVLGQQTGEAFFGQGTRLTVV.

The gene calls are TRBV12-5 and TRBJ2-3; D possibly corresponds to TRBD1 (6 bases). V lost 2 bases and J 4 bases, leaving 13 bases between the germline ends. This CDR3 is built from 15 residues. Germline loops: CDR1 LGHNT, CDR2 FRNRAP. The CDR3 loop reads CASGLTGPLPDTQYF. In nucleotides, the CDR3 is TGTGCTAGTGGTTTGACAGGGCCCCTCCCAGATACGCAGTATTTT.

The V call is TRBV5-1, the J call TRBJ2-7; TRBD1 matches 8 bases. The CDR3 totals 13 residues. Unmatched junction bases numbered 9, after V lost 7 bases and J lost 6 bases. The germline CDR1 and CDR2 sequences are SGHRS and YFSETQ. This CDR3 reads CASPLDRVVEQYF. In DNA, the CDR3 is TGCGCCAGCCCCCTGGACAGGGTGGTCGAGCAGTACTTC.

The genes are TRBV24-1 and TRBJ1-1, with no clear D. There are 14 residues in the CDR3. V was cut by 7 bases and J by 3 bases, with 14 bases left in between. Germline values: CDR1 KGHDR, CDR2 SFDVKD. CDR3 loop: CATRSFGRDTEAFF. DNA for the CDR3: TGTGCCACCAGGTCATTTGGGAGGGACACTGAAGCTTTCTTT.

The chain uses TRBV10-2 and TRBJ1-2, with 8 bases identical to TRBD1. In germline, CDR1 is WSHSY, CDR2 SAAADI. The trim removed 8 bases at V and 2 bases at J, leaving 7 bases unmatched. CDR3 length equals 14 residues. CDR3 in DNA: TGCGCCAGCGCGGGGACAGGTCGGAACTATGGCTACACCTTC. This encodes CASAGTGRNYGYTF.

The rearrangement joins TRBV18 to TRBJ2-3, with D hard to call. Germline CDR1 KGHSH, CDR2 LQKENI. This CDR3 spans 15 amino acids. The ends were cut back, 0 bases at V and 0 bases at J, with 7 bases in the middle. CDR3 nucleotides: TGTGCCAGCTCACCACCGCGTACTAGCACAGATACGCAGTATTTT. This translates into CASSPPRTSTDTQYF.